The 25 T cell receptor beta chains presented below share a single source sample, sequenced in a study of blood T cell repertoires in COVID-19. The method was immunoSEQ multiplex PCR; TCRdb's version includes in-frame clones alone and lacks a portion of them. The sample lists some 68,000 clones; around 91% were seen once. Specimen: peripheral blood. The receptors were gathered from a man between 50 and 59 years old with acute or convalescent COVID-19.

The chain recombines TRBV3-1 (or the pseudogene TRBV3-2) with TRBJ2-1, with a weak D call TRBD2 (5 bases). CDR1 and CDR2 from the germline V gene are LGHDT and YNNKEL (reference sequence). The CDR3 totals 12 residues. Trimming cost V 6 bases and J 10 bases, with 13 bases left between them. The CDR3 DNA follows: TGTGCCAGCAGTCCCAGCGGAGTAGAGCAGTTCTTC. It codes for CASSPSGVEQFF.

This chain uses TRBV30 with TRBJ1-1; D possibly corresponds to TRBD1 (6 bases). The CDR3 length is 12 residues. V was pared by 5 bases and J by 1 base, with 8 bases between. Germline V gene sequence: CDR1 GTSNPN, CDR2 SVGIG (reference sequence). The CDR3 DNA is TGTGCCTGGGGGACACCGAACACTGAAGCTTTCTTT. Translation: CAWGTPNTEAFF.

This clone showed up just a few times. The CDR3, as DNA: TGCGCCAGCAGCCAGGGATTGGACAGATCAAATCAGCCCCAGCATTTT. Protein product: CASSQGLDRSNQPQHF. This chain connects TRBV4-1 to TRBJ1-5, with D perhaps matching TRBD1 (6 bases). With 3 bases removed from V and 4 bases from J, the gap between germline ends came to 16 bases. The CDR3 consists of 16 residues. In germline, CDR1 is MGHRA, CDR2 YSYEKL.

This clone has just a few counts. The chain links TRBV27 to TRBJ1-6, with D unclear. Trimming took 2 bases from V and 6 from J, leaving 11 bases between them. The CDR3 is made up of 15 amino acids. Germline loops: CDR1 MNHEY, CDR2 SMNVEV (reference sequence). Here the CDR3 reads CASSLDTPVNSPLHF. The CDR3 DNA is TGTGCCAGCAGTTTAGACACTCCCGTTAATTCACCCCTCCACTTT.

The V gene is TRBV24-1, the J gene TRBJ2-1; 10 nucleotides line up with TRBD1. CDR1 is KGHDR, CDR2 SFDVKD, per germline. V shed 4 bases and J 6 bases; nucleotides not matched to a gene: 8. The length of the CDR3 is 16 residues. The CDR3 DNA is TGTGCCACCAGTGACCCCGGGACAGGGGACCCCAATGAGCAGTTCTTC. As protein: CATSDPGTGDPNEQFF.

This chain connects TRBV12-5 to TRBJ2-1; 11 positions agree with TRBD2. There are 14 residues in the CDR3. With 6 bases clipped from V and 10 bases from J, the junction kept 8 bases outside the gene matches. CDR1 LGHNT and CDR2 FRNRAP come from the germline V gene. Here the CDR3 reads CASGLSGREKEQFF. DNA for the CDR3: TGTGCTAGTGGCCTTAGCGGGAGGGAGAAGGAGCAGTTCTTC.

The V gene is TRBV28, the J gene TRBJ1-2; 8 positions agree with TRBD1. Unmatched junction bases numbered 11, after V lost 5 bases and J lost 3 bases. This CDR3 is 16 amino acids long. From germline, CDR1 is MDHEN and CDR2 SYDVKM. The CDR3 DNA sequence: TGTGCCAGCAGTCTCCCGCAGGGGGCGCGATACTATGGCTACACCTTC. Its translation: CASSLPQGARYYGYTF.

V usage is TRBV2 and J usage is TRBJ1-2; 7 positions agree with TRBD1. The CDR3 is made up of 13 amino acids. Germline trimming cut 6 bases from V and 3 bases from J; bases unmatched to any gene: 4. Germline lookup yields CDR1 SNHLY and CDR2 FYNNEI. CDR3 protein: CASRGDSDYGYTF. The DNA for the CDR3 is TGTGCCAGCAGAGGGGACAGCGACTATGGCTACACCTTC.

The J gene is TRBJ1-5, the V gene TRBV28; 7 nucleotides agree with TRBD1. CDR3 length: 18 amino acids. Germline values: CDR1 MDHEN, CDR2 SYDVKM. V lost 6 bases, J lost 11 bases, and 25 bases stayed unmatched. Here the CDR3 DNA reads TGTGCCAGCAGCCTTCTGCGGGGGGGGACAGCCAACGATCGGACCCAGCATTTT. Amino acid sequence: CASSLLRGGTANDRTQHF.

The chain links TRBV28 to TRBJ1-2, with TRBD1 matching over 7 bases. With V trimmed by 5 bases and J by 6 bases, 9 bases remained unmatched. CDR1 is MDHEN and CDR2 is SYDVKM in the germline V gene. The CDR3 is 14 amino acids. The CDR3 DNA sequence: TGTGCCAGCAGTAAGCTAACAGGGGTTGATGGCTACACCTTC. Residues: CASSKLTGVDGYTF.

The chain has TRBV7-8 and TRBJ1-1; 7 bases align to TRBD1. V dropped 2 bases and J dropped 1; count of bases not matched to a gene: 10. This CDR3 contains 17 residues. Germline CDR1 is SGHVS and CDR2 is FQNEAQ. CDR3 in DNA: TGTGCCAGCAGCTTAACCTTTAAGGGGGCGCGGAACACTGAAGCTTTCTTT. Its protein is CASSLTFKGARNTEAFF.

The chain couples TRBV24-1 to TRBJ1-1; D perhaps matches TRBD1 (5 bases). V shed 3 bases and J shed 9 bases, with 10 bases lying between them. The CDR3 is 12 amino acids. Germline V gene sequence: CDR1 KGHDR, CDR2 SFDVKD. In nucleotides, the CDR3 is TGTGCCACCAGTGATACAGGCGTCAAAGCTTTCTTT. Its protein product is CATSDTGVKAFF.

This chain joins TRBV12-5 and TRBJ2-4, with 16 bases lining up with TRBD2. V was pared by 6 bases and J by 1 base, with 6 bases of the junction left unmatched. Germline V CDR1 and CDR2: LGHNT, FRNRAP. The CDR3 has 18 residues. The CDR3, as DNA: TGTGCTAGTGGCCCCGGGACTAGCGGGGGGGCGGCCAAAAACATTCAGTACTTC. Its translation: CASGPGTSGGAAKNIQYF.

V usage is TRBV3-1 (or the pseudogene TRBV3-2) and J usage is TRBJ2-1; TRBD2 matches 8 bases. The CDR3 consists of 15 residues. V trimming: 1 base; J trimming: 5 bases; junction bases outside the gene matches: 4. The germline V gene encodes CDR1 LGHDT and CDR2 YNNKEL (reference sequence). DNA for the CDR3: TGTGCCAGCAGCCAAGGGACTAGCCCCAACAATGAGCAGTTCTTC. Residues: CASSQGTSPNNEQFF.

The chain uses TRBV18 and TRBJ2-2; a possible D gene is TRBD1 (5 bases). Deletions cut 6 bases from V and 0 bases from J, with 11 bases between. The germline V gene has CDR1 KGHSH and CDR2 LQKENI. The CDR3 loop spans 15 amino acids. CDR3 DNA: TGTGCCAGCTCTTACGGACAATCGAACACCGGGGAGCTGTTTTTT. Amino acid sequence: CASSYGQSNTGELFF. The complete variable domain, with remaining parts taken from reference TRBV18 and TRBJ2-2, reads NAGVMQNPRHLVRRRGQEARLRCSPMKGHSHVYWYRQLPEEGLKFMVYLQKENIIDESGMPKERFSAEFPKEGPSILRIQQVVRGDSAAYFCASSYGQSNTGELFFGEGSRLTVL.

This clone appeared once. This chain uses TRBV28 with TRBJ1-2, with 7 bases lining up with TRBD1. The junction had 10 bases not matched to a gene; V was cut back by 6 bases and J by 0 bases. Germline V lookup: CDR1 MDHEN, CDR2 SYDVKM. The CDR3 length is 16 residues. CDR3 coding DNA: TGTGCCAGCAGCCGGAACAGACAGGGTGCTAACTATGGCTACACCTTC. Encoded protein: CASSRNRQGANYGYTF.

This chain links TRBV21-1 with TRBJ2-1; the DNA was not used to check the table's D call, TRBD1. TRBV21-1 is flagged as a pseudogene. This CDR3 region has 15 residues. The CDR3 DNA is TGTGCCAGCAGCAAAGCCCGACAGGGGTGCAATGAGCAGTTCTTC. It translates to CASSKARQGCNEQFF.

A single count supports this clone. The V and J genes are TRBV14 and TRBJ2-2, with 14 bases fitting TRBD2. The CDR3 extends over 24 amino acids. Germline CDR1 is SGHDN and CDR2 is FVKESK. With V trimmed by 2 bases and J by 3 bases, 23 bases remained unmatched. The CDR3 sequence: CASSQWSGAAPGLAGDQDTGELFF. Written as DNA, the CDR3 is TGTGCCAGCAGCCAATGGTCCGGGGCTGCCCCGGGACTAGCGGGAGATCAGGACACCGGGGAGCTGTTTTTT.

The chain joins TRBV18 to TRBJ1-4, with a possible D match to TRBD1 (6 bases). CDR3 length: 15 amino acids. Trimming took off 4 bases at V and 8 bases at J, with 17 bases between the two ends. Germline V gene lookup returns CDR1 KGHSH and CDR2 LQKENI. The CDR3 region is CASSQSRDKSEKLFF. CDR3 DNA: TGTGCCAGCTCACAGTCCCGGGACAAATCGGAAAAACTGTTTTTT.

The genes are TRBV27 and TRBJ2-1; 9 nucleotides align to TRBD2. Germline CDR1 reads MNHEY; CDR2 reads SMNVEV (reference sequence). V was clipped by 5 bases and J by 4 bases; unmatched bases: 9. The CDR3 is made up of 16 amino acids. The CDR3 DNA is TGTGCCAGCAGTCCGTCTAGCGGGAACGAATACAATGAGCAGTTCTTC. This encodes CASSPSSGNEYNEQFF.

The chain combines TRBV7-2 with TRBJ2-5, with TRBD1 matching 8 bases. From germline, CDR1 is SGHTA and CDR2 FQGNSA. This CDR3 spans 15 amino acids. V was clipped by 5 bases and J by 4 bases; unmatched bases: 9. CDR3 in DNA: TGTGCCAGCAGCCTTCAGAAAACAGGGGGAGAGACCCAGTACTTC. Its translation: CASSLQKTGGETQYF.

The chain links TRBV7-2 to TRBJ2-5; 9 bases map to TRBD1. The CDR3 contains 14 residues. The V segment lost 4 bases and the J segment 6 bases; nucleotides outside the gene matches: 6. Per germline, CDR1 SGHTA and CDR2 FQGNSA. The DNA of the CDR3 is TGTGCCAGCAGCTCTGGGACAGGGATGAAGACCCAGTACTTC. Translation: CASSSGTGMKTQYF.

The rearrangement uses TRBV28 and TRBJ1-5; D is undetermined. The V gene's germline CDR1 is MDHEN and CDR2 SYDVKM. This CDR3 comprises 16 residues. The ends were cut back, 5 bases at V and 2 bases at J, with 16 bases in the middle. The CDR3 sequence is CASSPPLNSGNQPQHF. DNA for the CDR3: TGTGCCAGCAGTCCTCCCCTAAATTCGGGCAATCAGCCCCAGCATTTT.

The chain uses TRBV5-1 and TRBJ2-2; 10 bases are shared with TRBD1. The J segment lost 7 bases and the V segment lost 7 bases, leaving 10 bases of the junction unmatched. Germline loops: CDR1 SGHRS, CDR2 YFSETQ. This CDR3 is built from 15 residues. The CDR3 protein is CASGRTGGLRGELFF. The CDR3 coding sequence is TGCGCCAGCGGTCGGACAGGGGGATTACGCGGGGAGCTGTTTTTT. The whole variable domain, filled in from reference TRBV5-1 and TRBJ2-2, reads KAGVTQTPRYLIKTRGQQVTLSCSPISGHRSVSWYQQTPGQGLQFLFEYFSETQRNKGNFPGRFSGRQFSNSRSEMNVSTLELGDSALYLCASGRTGGLRGELFFGEGSRLTVL.

The V gene is TRBV5-6, the J gene TRBJ1-6; 7 bases align to TRBD1. Germline V CDR1 and CDR2: SGHDT, YYEEEE. The ends lost 2 bases at V and 9 bases at J; junction bases unmatched: 5. The CDR3 has 14 residues. This CDR3 is CASSLTGEISPLHF. The CDR3 coding sequence is TGTGCCAGCAGCTTAACAGGGGAAATTTCACCCCTCCACTTT.